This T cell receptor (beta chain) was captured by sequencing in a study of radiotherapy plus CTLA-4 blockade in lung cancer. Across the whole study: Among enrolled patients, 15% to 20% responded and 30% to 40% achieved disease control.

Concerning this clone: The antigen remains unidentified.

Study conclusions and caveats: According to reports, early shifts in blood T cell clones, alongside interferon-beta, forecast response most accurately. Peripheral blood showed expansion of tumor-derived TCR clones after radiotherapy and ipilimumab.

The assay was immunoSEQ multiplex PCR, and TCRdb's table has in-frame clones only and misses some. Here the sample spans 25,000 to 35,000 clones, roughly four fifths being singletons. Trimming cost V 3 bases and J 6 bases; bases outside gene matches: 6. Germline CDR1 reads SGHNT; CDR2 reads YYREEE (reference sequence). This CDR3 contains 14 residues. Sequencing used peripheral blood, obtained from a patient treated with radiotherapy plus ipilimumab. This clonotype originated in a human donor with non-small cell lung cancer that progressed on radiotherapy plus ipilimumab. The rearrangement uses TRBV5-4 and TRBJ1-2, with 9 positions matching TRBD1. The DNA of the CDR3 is TGTGCCAGCAGCTCGCCCGGGACAGGGCATGGCTACACCTTC. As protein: CASSSPGTGHGYTF. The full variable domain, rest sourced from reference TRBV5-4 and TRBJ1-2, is ETGVTQSPTHLIKTRGQQVTLRCSSQSGHNTVSWYQQALGQGPQFIFQYYREEENGRGNFPPRFSGLQFPNYSSELNVNALELDDSALYLCASSSPGTGHGYTFGSGTRLTVV.